This TCR beta chain was documented in a study of identical twins. Every sampled donor was Caucasian and healthy. TCRdb ran MiXCR on the 5' RACE reads and lists one entry per CDR3 protein. The repertoire consists of about 530,000 distinct CDR3 sequences, with about 20% occurring once and the leading ten covering around 0.48%. V gave up 5 bases and J gave up 4 bases, with 21 bases separating them. Germline assignment: CDR1 SGHVS and CDR2 FQNEAQ. CDR3 size: 17 residues. This clonotype was detected a few times. These data also formed part of another study, on yellow fever vaccine responses in identical twins.

This sequence was found in a young woman in good health. The chain employs TRBV7-8 and TRBJ2-1; D is uncertain. The sequenced sample consisted of CD4+ T cells sorted from blood. The CDR3 nucleotides are TGTGCCAGCAGCCCACCAATCGTGCCAGGTTCGTACAATGAGCAGTTCTTC. It encodes CASSPPIVPGSYNEQFF.